These 17 T cell receptor beta chains were all obtained from the same sample, sequenced in a study of T-cell memory formation after mild COVID-19. From the 5' RACE reads, TCRdb called clonotypes with MiXCR, one entry per CDR3 protein. The sample includes roughly 620,000 distinct CDR3 sequences, about a sixth of them seen just once. Specimen: PBMCs or a T cell subset sorted from them (not recorded which). These receptors were collected from an adult woman who had mild COVID-19 (a few samples of this study predate the infection). Cell type and time point are not known.

CDR3 coding DNA: TGCGCCAGCAGCCAAGATCAAAGGGCCCCGGGATACGAGCAGTACTTC. Protein product: CASSQDQRAPGYEQYF. The chain joins TRBV4-3 to TRBJ2-7; D may be TRBD2 (5 bases). Trimming removed 0 bases at V and 4 bases at J, with 16 bases between. The CDR3 sequence is 16 residues long. Germline CDR1 is LGHNA and CDR2 is YSLEER.

The chain links TRBV21-1 to TRBJ2-3; the DNA was not used to check the table's D call, TRBD2. TRBV21-1 corresponds to a pseudogene. The CDR3 spans 15 residues. CDR3 amino acids: CASRKREGPTDTQYF. As DNA, the CDR3 is TGTGCCAGCCGAAAGCGGGAGGGCCCCACAGATACGCAGTATTTT.

This clonotype was recorded at least ten times. The chain uses TRBV25-1 and TRBJ2-7; 9 bases are a match to TRBD1. In germline, CDR1 is MGHDK, CDR2 SYGVNS. The CDR3 extends over 16 amino acids. V dropped 6 bases and J dropped 2; count of bases not matched to a gene: 11. The CDR3 loop reads CASRALLGTGTYEQYF. In nucleotides, the CDR3 is TGTGCCAGCAGGGCCCTTCTCGGGACAGGGACCTACGAGCAGTACTTC.

J is TRBJ1-2 and V is TRBV18; the D is unclear. The CDR3 totals 13 residues. Per the germline V gene, CDR1 is KGHSH and CDR2 is LQKENI. V was trimmed by 4 bases and J by 3 bases, leaving 9 bases between them. CDR3 protein: CASSQQKDYGYTF. DNA of the CDR3: TGTGCCAGCTCACAGCAAAAGGACTATGGCTACACCTTC.

The rearrangement links TRBV20-1 to TRBJ1-1, with D possibly TRBD1 on 5 matching bases. Trimming stripped 0 bases from V and 1 base from J, with 12 bases between. The CDR3 runs to 15 residues. Per germline, CDR1 DFQATT and CDR2 SNEGSKA (reference sequence). The CDR3 reads CSARDFRGKNTEAFF. CDR3 nucleotides: TGCAGTGCTAGAGATTTCCGGGGGAAGAACACTGAAGCTTTCTTT.

The V and J genes are TRBV6-5 and TRBJ2-7; D is unresolved. CDR1 and CDR2 (germline): MNHEY, SVGAGI. Trimming pared 6 bases from V and 3 bases from J, leaving 18 bases between. The CDR3 is 15 amino acids. The CDR3 nucleotides are TGTGCCAGCAGCCGCCCAAGTTCCTTGGGCTACGAGCAGTACTTC. Protein product: CASSRPSSLGYEQYF.

This rearrangement joins TRBV6-2 or TRBV6-3 to TRBJ1-2; 7 nucleotides match TRBD1. Germline values: CDR1 MNHEY, CDR2 SVGEGT. CDR3 length: 14 amino acids. V shed 6 bases and J 2 bases; nucleotides not matched to a gene: 6. CDR3 in DNA: TGTGCCAGCAGCAAGACAGGGAAAAACTATGGCTACACCTTC. As protein: CASSKTGKNYGYTF.

This clonotype came up many times. The chain has TRBV20-1 and TRBJ2-7, with 7 bases lining up with TRBD1. Trimming removed 1 base from V and 10 bases from J; junction bases left unmatched: 7. This CDR3 has 12 residues. In germline, CDR1 is DFQATT, CDR2 SNEGSKA (reference sequence). This CDR3 is CSARVGGEIQYF. The CDR3 DNA follows: TGCAGTGCTAGAGTAGGGGGCGAAATACAGTACTTC.

The chain carries TRBV20-1 and TRBJ2-3; D possibly corresponds to TRBD2 (6 bases). Trimming removed 4 bases from V and 1 base from J, with 30 bases in between. CDR1 DFQATT and CDR2 SNEGSKA come from the germline V gene (reference sequence). The CDR3 has 20 residues. The CDR3 DNA sequence: TGCAGTGCTAATGCCGGTTGGAGGGAAAACTTAGGACTACGCACAGATACGCAGTATTTT. Amino acids: CSANAGWRENLGLRTDTQYF.

This clonotype was seen only a few times. This sequence joins TRBV7-9 and TRBJ2-3; D might be TRBD2 (6 bases). V was clipped by 6 bases and J by 5 bases, with 15 bases between them. CDR3 length: 14 residues. The V gene's germline CDR1 is SEHNR and CDR2 FQNEAQ (reference sequence). CDR3 DNA: TGTGCCAGCAGTGGCGGGGAATCGAGAGATACGCAGTATTTT. Translation: CASSGGESRDTQYF. Variable domain in full (rest from reference TRBV7-9 and TRBJ2-3): DTGVSQNPRHKITKRGQNVTFRCDPISEHNRLYWYRQTLGQGPEFLTYFQNEAQLEKSRLLSDRFSAERPKGSFSTLEIQRTEQGDSAMYLCASSGGESRDTQYFGPGTRLTVL.

The rearrangement links TRBV7-6 to TRBJ2-3; D perhaps matches TRBD2 (7 bases). The CDR3 has 16 amino acids. Trimming pared 1 base from V and 0 bases from J, leaving 11 bases between. The germline gives CDR1 SGHVS, CDR2 FNYEAQ. As DNA, the CDR3 is TGTGCCAGCAGCTTAGGGGGGGGCCCCAGCACAGATACGCAGTATTTT. Translating it yields CASSLGGGPSTDTQYF.

CDR3: CSARVAGGGETQYF. Here the CDR3 DNA reads TGCAGTGCTAGAGTCGCAGGGGGCGGGGAGACCCAGTACTTC. The chain uses TRBV20-1 and TRBJ2-5, with 8 bases matching TRBD1. The CDR3 loop spans 14 amino acids. The germline gives CDR1 DFQATT, CDR2 SNEGSKA (reference sequence). The J segment lost 5 bases and the V segment lost 1 base, leaving 6 bases of the junction unmatched.

This clonotype occurred a few times. The genes are TRBV15 and TRBJ2-2; a possible D gene is TRBD2 (6 bases). The CDR3 spans 15 residues. Germline V lookup: CDR1 LNHNV, CDR2 YYDKDF (reference sequence). Trimming removed 9 bases at V and 1 base at J, with 15 bases between. The CDR3 is CATTDGSQNTGELFF. The CDR3, as DNA: TGTGCCACGACCGACGGGAGCCAGAACACCGGGGAGCTGTTTTTT.

This chain uses TRBV11-2 with TRBJ1-1; 8 bases line up with TRBD1. In germline, CDR1 is SGHAT, CDR2 FQNNGV. CDR3 length: 14 residues. The junction had 7 bases not matched to a gene; V was cut back by 5 bases and J by 5 bases. CDR3 amino acids: CASSPSRGRTEAFF. The CDR3, as DNA: TGTGCCAGCAGCCCCTCCAGGGGGCGGACTGAAGCTTTCTTT.

This chain uses TRBV4-1 with TRBJ2-1; D tentatively fits TRBD1 or TRBD2 (5 bases each). This CDR3 comprises 13 residues. The V gene lost 3 bases and the J gene lost 10 bases, with 13 bases spanning the gap. Germline CDR1 and CDR2: MGHRA and YSYEKL. CDR3 residues: CASSHGTPSEQFF. The CDR3 nucleotides are TGCGCCAGCAGCCACGGGACCCCTTCGGAGCAGTTCTTC.

The chain carries TRBV24-1 and TRBJ2-7; D may be TRBD2 (5 bases). The CDR3 has 19 residues. Germline CDR1 is KGHDR and CDR2 is SFDVKD. With 0 bases removed from V and 6 bases from J, the gap between germline ends came to 26 bases. The CDR3 coding sequence is TGTGCCACCAGTGATTTGCAATGGGGAGTAGCCGAAGCTCGGGGCGAGCAGTACTTC. Translation gives CATSDLQWGVAEARGEQYF.

This clonotype was counted many times. The chain links TRBV19 to TRBJ1-5, with TRBD1 identical over 9 bases. The CDR3 is 16 amino acids. CDR1 and CDR2 from the germline V gene are LNHDA and SQIVND (reference sequence). V gave up 5 bases and J gave up 6 bases; unmatched junction bases: 11. The CDR3 sequence: CASSPSSGTGFQPQHF. DNA for the CDR3: TGTGCCAGTAGTCCCTCCTCCGGGACAGGGTTTCAGCCCCAGCATTTT.